The 8 T cell receptor beta chains presented below share a single source sample, sequenced in a study of CD8 T cells in ankylosing spondylitis. From the 5' RACE reads, TCRdb called clonotypes with MiXCR, one entry per CDR3 protein. The sample records 250,000 to 400,000 distinct CDR3 sequences, 11% being singletons. Sequenced: blood, either unsorted or a sorted T cell fraction (not recorded which). The receptors shown here come from a female donor with ankylosing spondylitis or in good health (not recorded which).

This clonotype was detected many times. V usage is TRBV4-3 and J usage is TRBJ2-1; 8 bases match TRBD2. The junction had 12 bases not matched to a gene; V was cut back by 3 bases and J by 8 bases. CDR1 is LGHNA and CDR2 is YSLEER in the germline V gene. CDR3 length: 16 residues. The CDR3 DNA reads as TGCGCCAGCAGCCAGGAACTAGCGGCCCATTCTTATGAGCAGTTCTTC. Translated, it gives CASSQELAAHSYEQFF.

The chain has TRBV19 and TRBJ2-1, with D possibly TRBD1 on 5 matching bases. Germline assignment: CDR1 LNHDA and CDR2 SQIVND (reference sequence). V lost 5 bases, J lost 0 bases, and 14 bases lay in between. The CDR3 spans 16 residues. The CDR3 loop is CASSRWGRSSYNEQFF. As DNA, the CDR3 is TGTGCCAGTAGTCGATGGGGCCGTAGCTCCTACAATGAGCAGTTCTTC.

This clonotype was counted ten times or more. The chain joins TRBV5-5 to TRBJ1-1; TRBD1 aligns across 7 bases. Germline CDR1 reads SGHKS; CDR2 reads YYEKEE (reference sequence). The CDR3 loop spans 14 amino acids. Losses at the gene ends were 3 bases for V and 7 bases for J; bases not matched to a gene: 9. The CDR3, as DNA: TGTGCCAGCAGCTCACGACAGGGTCGCGGTGAAGCTTTCTTT. Translation: CASSSRQGRGEAFF.

This clonotype came up a few times. The chain is built from TRBV5-1 and TRBJ2-6; tentatively, D is TRBD2 (6 bases). This CDR3 contains 17 residues. V shed 1 base and J shed 1 base, with 12 bases lying between them. Germline loops: CDR1 SGHRS, CDR2 YFSETQ. The CDR3, as DNA: TGCGCCAGCAGCTTGTGGGGGGAGCCTTCTGGGGCCAACGTCCTGACTTTC. Its protein product is CASSLWGEPSGANVLTF.

This clonotype was recorded at least ten times. The V call is TRBV2, the J call TRBJ2-2, with D hard to call. This CDR3 is 13 amino acids long. V lost 6 bases, J lost 6 bases, and 11 bases lay in between. Germline assignment: CDR1 SNHLY and CDR2 FYNNEI. CDR3 amino acids: CASRSASSGELFF. Here the CDR3 DNA reads TGTGCCAGCAGGAGCGCTAGTTCCGGGGAGCTGTTTTTT. Drawing the rest from reference TRBV2 and TRBJ2-2, the complete variable domain is EPEVTQTPSHQVTQMGQEVILRCVPISNHLYFYWYRQILGQKVEFLVSFYNNEISEKSEIFDDQFSVERPDGSNFTLKIRSTKLEDSAMYFCASRSASSGELFFGEGSRLTVL.

This clonotype has at least ten counts. The chain employs TRBV20-1 and TRBJ2-4; a weak D match, TRBD1 (5 bases). Germline V gives CDR1 DFQATT, CDR2 SNEGSKA (reference sequence). This CDR3 comprises 13 residues. V was shortened by 5 bases and J by 8 bases, with 16 bases between the two germline ends. The CDR3 coding sequence is TGCAGTGCTCAACTCAGTCAAGGGGACATTCAGTACTTC. It codes for CSAQLSQGDIQYF.

In its sample, this clonotype was seen a few times. V and J are TRBV20-1 and TRBJ1-5; the match to TRBD1 covers 10 bases. The CDR3 has 15 amino acids. The germline gives CDR1 DFQATT, CDR2 SNEGSKA (reference sequence). J gave up 2 bases and V 1 base, and 2 bases lay outside the gene matches. The CDR3 region is CSARVTGGGNQPQHF. For the CDR3, the DNA is TGCAGTGCTAGAGTGACAGGGGGCGGCAATCAGCCCCAGCATTTT.

This clonotype was recorded many times. The chain uses TRBV12-3 or TRBV12-4 and TRBJ2-2, with D uncertain. The V and J ends lost 3 bases and 0 bases respectively, with 8 bases between them. CDR3 size: 15 residues. The CDR3 loop reads CASSLMGANTGELFF. The DNA for the CDR3 is TGTGCCAGCAGTTTGATGGGCGCGAACACCGGGGAGCTGTTTTTT.